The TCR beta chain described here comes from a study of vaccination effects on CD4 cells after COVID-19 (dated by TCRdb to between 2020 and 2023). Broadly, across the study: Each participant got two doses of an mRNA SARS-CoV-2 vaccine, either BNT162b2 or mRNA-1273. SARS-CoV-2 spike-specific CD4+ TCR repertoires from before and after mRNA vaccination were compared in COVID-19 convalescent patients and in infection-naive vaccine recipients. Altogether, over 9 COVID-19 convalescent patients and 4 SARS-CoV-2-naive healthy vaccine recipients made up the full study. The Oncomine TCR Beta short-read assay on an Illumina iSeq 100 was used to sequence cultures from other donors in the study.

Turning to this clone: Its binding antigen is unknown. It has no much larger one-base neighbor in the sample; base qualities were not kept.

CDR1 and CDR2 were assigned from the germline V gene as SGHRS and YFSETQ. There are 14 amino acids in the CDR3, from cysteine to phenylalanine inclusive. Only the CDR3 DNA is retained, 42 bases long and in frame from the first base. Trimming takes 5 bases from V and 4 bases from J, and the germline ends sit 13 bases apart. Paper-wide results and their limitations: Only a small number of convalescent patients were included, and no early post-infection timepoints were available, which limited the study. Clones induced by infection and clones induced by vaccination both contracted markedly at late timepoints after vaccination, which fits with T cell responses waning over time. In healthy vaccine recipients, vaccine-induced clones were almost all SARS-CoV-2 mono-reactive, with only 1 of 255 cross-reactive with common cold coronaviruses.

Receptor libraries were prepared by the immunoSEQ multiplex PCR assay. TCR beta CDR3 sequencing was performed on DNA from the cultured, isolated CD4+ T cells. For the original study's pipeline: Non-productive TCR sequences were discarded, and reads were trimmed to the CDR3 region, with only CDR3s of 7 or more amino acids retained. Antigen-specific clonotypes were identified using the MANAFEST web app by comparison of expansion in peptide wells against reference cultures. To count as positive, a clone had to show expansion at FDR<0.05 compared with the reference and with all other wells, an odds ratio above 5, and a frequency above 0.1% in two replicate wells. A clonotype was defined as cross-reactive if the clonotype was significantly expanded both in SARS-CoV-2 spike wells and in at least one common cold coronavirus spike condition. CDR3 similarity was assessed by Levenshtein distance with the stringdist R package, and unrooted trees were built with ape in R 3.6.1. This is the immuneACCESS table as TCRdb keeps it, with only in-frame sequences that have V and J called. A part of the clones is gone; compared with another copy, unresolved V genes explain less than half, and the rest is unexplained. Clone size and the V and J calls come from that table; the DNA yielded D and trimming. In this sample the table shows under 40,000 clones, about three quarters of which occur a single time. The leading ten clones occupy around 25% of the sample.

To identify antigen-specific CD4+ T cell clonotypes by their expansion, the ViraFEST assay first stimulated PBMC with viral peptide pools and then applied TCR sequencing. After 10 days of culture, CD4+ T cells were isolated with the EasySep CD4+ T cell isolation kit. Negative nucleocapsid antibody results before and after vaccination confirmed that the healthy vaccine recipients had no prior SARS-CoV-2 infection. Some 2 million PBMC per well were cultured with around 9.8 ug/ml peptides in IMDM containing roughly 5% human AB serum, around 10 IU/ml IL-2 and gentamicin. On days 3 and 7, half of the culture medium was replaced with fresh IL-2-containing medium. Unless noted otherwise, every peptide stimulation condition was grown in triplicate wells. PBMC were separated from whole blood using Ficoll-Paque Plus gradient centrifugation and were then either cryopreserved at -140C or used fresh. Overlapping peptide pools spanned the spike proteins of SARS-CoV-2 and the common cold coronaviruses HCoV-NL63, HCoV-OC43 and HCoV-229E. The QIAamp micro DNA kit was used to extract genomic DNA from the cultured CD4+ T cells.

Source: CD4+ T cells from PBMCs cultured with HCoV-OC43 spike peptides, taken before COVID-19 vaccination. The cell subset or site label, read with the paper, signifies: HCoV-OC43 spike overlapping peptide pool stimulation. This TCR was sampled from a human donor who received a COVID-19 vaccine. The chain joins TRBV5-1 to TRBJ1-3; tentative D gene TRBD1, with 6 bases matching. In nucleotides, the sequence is TGCGCCAGCAGTTCGACAGGTCTCGGAAACACCATATATTTT. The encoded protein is CASSSTGLGNTIYF.